Below are 30 T cell receptor beta chains sequenced from a single sample in a study of beta chain features in type 1 diabetes. Regarding the study as a whole: Across all four CD4+ subsets, people with type 1 diabetes showed modestly shorter TCRB CDR3s.

TCRB transcripts that were expressed got sequenced, as all of the isolated RNA had been reverse transcribed. Some clones are missing from TCRdb's copy, which holds only in-frame ones; the method was immunoSEQ multiplex PCR. The data contain more than 200,000 clones, around 16% of them singletons. No antigen is known for these receptors. Sequencing was carried out using naive CD4+ T cells from blood. The receptors were sampled from a man aged 25-45 years with type 1 diabetes.

This clone occurred once. This chain joins TRBV4-2 and TRBJ2-1; 7 nucleotides line up with TRBD1. The CDR3 is made up of 13 amino acids. V was clipped by 0 bases and J by 14 bases; unmatched bases: 7. Per the germline V gene, CDR1 is LGHNA and CDR2 is YNFKEQ. CDR3 sequence reads: CASSQDKGGKEFF. The CDR3, as DNA: TGTGCCAGCAGCCAAGATAAAGGGGGCAAAGAGTTCTTC.

V gene TRBV29-1 combines with J gene TRBJ1-2, with a weak D call TRBD1 (6 bases). Trimming removed 7 bases at V and 2 bases at J, with 11 bases between. The CDR3 runs to 12 residues. CDR1 is SQVTM and CDR2 is ANQGSEA in the germline V gene. The CDR3 DNA is TGCAGCGCATTGCAGGGGAACTATGGCTACACCTTC. Encoded protein: CSALQGNYGYTF.

The chain employs TRBV30 and TRBJ1-4; a possible D gene is TRBD1 (5 bases). V lost 4 bases to trimming and J lost 4 bases, with 10 bases between them. This CDR3 comprises 13 residues. From germline, CDR1 is GTSNPN and CDR2 SVGIG (reference sequence). As DNA, the CDR3 is TGTGCCTGGAAACGACAGTTTAATGAAAAACTGTTTTTT. It codes for CAWKRQFNEKLFF.

V gene TRBV5-1 combines with J gene TRBJ2-7; 8 nucleotides line up with TRBD2. CDR1 is SGHRS, CDR2 YFSETQ, per germline. CDR3 length: 14 amino acids. V shed 0 bases and J 5 bases; nucleotides not matched to a gene: 4. The CDR3 region is CASSLASGSDEQYF. DNA for the CDR3: TGCGCCAGCAGCTTGGCCAGCGGGAGCGACGAGCAGTACTTC.

The chain carries TRBV30 and TRBJ2-7; D remains ambiguous. V was trimmed by 3 bases and J by 2 bases, leaving 17 bases between them. CDR3 length equals 15 residues. Per germline, CDR1 GTSNPN and CDR2 SVGIG (reference sequence). CDR3 DNA: TGTGCCTGGAGAGATGGGGTCAGTCGCGCCTACGAGCAGTACTTC. The encoded protein is CAWRDGVSRAYEQYF.

This rearrangement joins TRBV29-1 to TRBJ1-1; a possible D gene is TRBD1 (6 bases). The CDR3 length is 15 residues. Trimming shortened V by 5 bases and J by 10 bases, and 26 bases separated the two germline ends. Germline V lookup: CDR1 SQVTM, CDR2 ANQGSEA. The chain's CDR3 is CSVRQRQAVSAGAFF. For the CDR3, the DNA is TGCAGCGTTCGACAGAGACAGGCCGTCTCAGCGGGAGCTTTCTTT.

The CDR3: CASSFAGSGNTIYF. The CDR3 nucleotides are TGCGCCAGCAGCTTCGCAGGCTCTGGAAACACCATATATTTT. The V gene is TRBV5-1, the J gene TRBJ1-3; D is undetermined. From germline, CDR1 is SGHRS and CDR2 YFSETQ. V lost 2 bases and J 0 bases, leaving 6 bases between the germline ends. The length of the CDR3 is 14 residues.

This rearrangement joins TRBV7-2 to TRBJ1-3, with D possibly matching TRBD1 (5 bases). Trimming removed 10 bases at V and 2 bases at J, with 15 bases between. This CDR3 comprises 14 residues. Per the germline V gene, CDR1 is SGHTA and CDR2 is FQGNSA. DNA of the CDR3: TGTGCCACCCCGAATACGGGGGCTGGAAACACCATATATTTT. Translation gives CATPNTGAGNTIYF.

This clone was detected once. Here the CDR3 reads CASTRGSGRNVEQYF. The CDR3 bases are TGCGCCAGCACCCGGGGCAGCGGGAGAAATGTCGAGCAGTACTTC. This chain uses TRBV5-1 with TRBJ2-7; 8 bases fit TRBD2. V lost 6 bases, J lost 6 bases, and 14 bases stayed unmatched. Germline V CDR1 and CDR2: SGHRS, YFSETQ. This CDR3 comprises 15 residues.

This clone was observed a few times. The gene calls are TRBV2 and TRBJ2-3, with 11 bases aligning to TRBD2. V trimming: 6 bases; J trimming: 4 bases; junction bases outside the gene matches: 9. The germline gives CDR1 SNHLY, CDR2 FYNNEI. The CDR3 covers 16 residues. CDR3 amino acids: CASSPEGLAVADTQYF. DNA of the CDR3: TGTGCCAGCAGCCCCGAGGGACTAGCGGTAGCAGATACGCAGTATTTT.

V gene TRBV30 combines with J gene TRBJ1-3, with 9 bases lining up with TRBD1. The CDR3 has 15 residues. Germline trimming cut 3 bases from V and 2 bases from J; bases unmatched to any gene: 5. Looked up from germline, CDR1 is GTSNPN and CDR2 is SVGIG (reference sequence). CDR3 coding DNA: TGTGCCTGGAGCCCTACAGGGGGCCCTGGAAACACCATATATTTT. Amino acid sequence: CAWSPTGGPGNTIYF. Looking up the rest from reference TRBV30 and TRBJ1-3 gives the full variable domain: SQTIHQWPATLVQPVGSPLSLECTVEGTSNPNLYWYRQAAGRGLQLLFYSVGIGQISSEVPQNLSASRPQDRQFILSSKKLLLSDSGFYLCAWSPTGGPGNTIYFGEGSWLTVV.

This clone came up a few times. The chain links TRBV30 to TRBJ2-1; D might be TRBD1 (5 bases). The V gene's germline CDR1 is GTSNPN and CDR2 SVGIG (reference sequence). The CDR3 is made up of 13 amino acids. Trimming shortened V by 1 base and J by 8 bases, and 12 bases separated the two germline ends. CDR3 DNA sequence: TGTGCCTGGAGTGCCCAGGGAAGCGATGAGCAGTTCTTC. Amino acid sequence: CAWSAQGSDEQFF.

CDR3 region: CASSYSGGGNQPQHF. The CDR3 DNA reads TGTGCCAGCAGTTACTCAGGGGGCGGGAATCAGCCCCAGCATTTT. The V and J genes are TRBV6-6 and TRBJ1-5, with TRBD1 identical over 7 bases. The CDR3 runs to 15 residues. Germline V gene lookup returns CDR1 MNHNY and CDR2 SVGAGI (reference sequence). Unmatched junction bases numbered 3, after V lost 0 bases and J lost 4 bases.

This clone showed up just a few times. This chain uses TRBV7-9 with TRBJ1-1, with 7 bases aligning to TRBD1. Germline CDR1 is SEHNR and CDR2 is FQNEAQ (reference sequence). After removal of 3 bases from V and 4 bases from J, the junction contained 8 bases not matched to a gene. The length of the CDR3 is 15 residues. The CDR3 region has the DNA TGTGCCAGCAGCTTGGCAGGGGGAATTAGCACTGAAGCTTTCTTT. Translation gives CASSLAGGISTEAFF. Filled out from reference TRBV7-9 and TRBJ1-1, the complete variable domain reads DTGVSQNPRHKITKRGQNVTFRCDPISEHNRLYWYRQTLGQGPEFLTYFQNEAQLEKSRLLSDRFSAERPKGSFSTLEIQRTEQGDSAMYLCASSLAGGISTEAFFGQGTRLTVV.

With respect to this clone: This sample includes further DNA sequences coding for the same CDR3. This chain uses TRBV28 with TRBJ2-7; D call uncertain. The CDR3 sequence is 11 residues long. V was trimmed by 3 bases and J by 5 bases, leaving 5 bases between them. Germline V lookup: CDR1 MDHEN, CDR2 SYDVKM. The CDR3 spells CASSLRDEQYF. DNA for the CDR3: TGTGCCAGCAGTTTGAGAGACGAGCAGTACTTC.

This chain uses TRBV6-4 with TRBJ2-1, with D maybe TRBD2 (5 bases). CDR1 and CDR2 (germline): MRHNA, SNTAGT. There are 14 residues in the CDR3. The germline V and J ends were trimmed by 0 bases and 11 bases, with 14 bases remaining between them. This CDR3 reads CASSDSAGVTKQFF. The CDR3 DNA reads TGTGCCAGCAGTGACTCGGCCGGGGTGACAAAGCAGTTCTTC.

This clone was counted between two and nine times. V usage is TRBV2 and J usage is TRBJ1-1, with D perhaps TRBD1 (5 bases). V gave up 7 bases and J gave up 3 bases, with 12 bases separating them. This CDR3 is 13 amino acids long. CDR1 is SNHLY and CDR2 is FYNNEI in the germline V gene. CDR3 sequence reads: CASMTDSYTEAFF. The CDR3 region has the DNA TGTGCCAGCATGACAGATTCCTACACTGAAGCTTTCTTT. The variable domain in full, with the rest retrieved from reference TRBV2 and TRBJ1-1, is EPEVTQTPSHQVTQMGQEVILRCVPISNHLYFYWYRQILGQKVEFLVSFYNNEISEKSEIFDDQFSVERPDGSNFTLKIRSTKLEDSAMYFCASMTDSYTEAFFGQGTRLTVV.

J is TRBJ2-5 and V is TRBV28, with unresolved D. Deletions cut 7 bases from V and 1 base from J, with 4 bases between. This CDR3 has 11 amino acids. The germline gives CDR1 MDHEN, CDR2 SYDVKM. CDR3 protein: CASKGQETQYF. The CDR3 DNA sequence: TGTGCCAGCAAGGGCCAAGAGACCCAGTACTTC. The whole variable domain, filled in from reference TRBV28 and TRBJ2-5, reads DVKVTQSSRYLVKRTGEKVFLECVQDMDHENMFWYRQDPGLGLRLIYFSYDVKMKEKGDIPEGYSVSREKKERFSLILESASTNQTSMYLCASKGQETQYFGPGTRLLVL.

J is TRBJ2-1 and V is TRBV30; TRBD2 matches at 10 bases. This CDR3 region has 14 residues. Germline CDR1 is GTSNPN and CDR2 is SVGIG (reference sequence). V gave up 4 bases and J gave up 4 bases; unmatched junction bases: 4. The CDR3 sequence is CAWKGLALYNEQFF. The CDR3 region has the DNA TGTGCCTGGAAGGGACTAGCGCTTTACAATGAGCAGTTCTTC.

This clone was found a few times. This sequence joins TRBV5-1 and TRBJ2-1; the D gene is possibly TRBD2 (5 bases). The CDR3 runs to 15 residues. Trimming shortened V by 0 bases and J by 2 bases, and 9 bases separated the two germline ends. CDR1 SGHRS and CDR2 YFSETQ come from the germline V gene. This CDR3 is CASSLGTGPYNEQFF. CDR3 DNA: TGCGCCAGCAGCTTGGGGACTGGGCCCTACAATGAGCAGTTCTTC.

The chain uses TRBV7-8 and TRBJ2-5; D gene unclear. This CDR3 has 14 residues. The germline gives CDR1 SGHVS, CDR2 FQNEAQ. V was pared by 0 bases and J by 5 bases, with 10 bases between. CDR3 sequence (DNA): TGTGCCAGCAGCTTAGCGCGTATTGGGGAGACCCAGTACTTC. The encoded protein is CASSLARIGETQYF.

V gene TRBV2 combines with J gene TRBJ2-5, with a weak D call TRBD1 (5 bases). Per the germline V gene, CDR1 is SNHLY and CDR2 is FYNNEI. The CDR3 runs to 14 residues. V lost 2 bases to trimming and J lost 3 bases, with 10 bases between them. The DNA of the CDR3 is TGTGCCAGCAGTGAACAGGGTGGGGAAGAGACCCAGTACTTC. Its translation is CASSEQGGEETQYF.

This clone was found a few times. The rearrangement joins TRBV7-9 to TRBJ2-7; D possibly corresponds to TRBD2 (6 bases). The V end was cut by 2 bases, the J end by 5 bases, with 13 bases between. Germline CDR1 SEHNR, CDR2 FQNEAQ (reference sequence). The CDR3 spans 14 residues. The CDR3 nucleotides read TGTGCCAGCAGCTTATCCGGGACTGGCGACGAGCAGTACTTC. It specifies CASSLSGTGDEQYF.

There are a few counts of this clone. The chain is built from TRBV30 and TRBJ1-2, with TRBD1 identical over 8 bases. The germline V gene encodes CDR1 GTSNPN and CDR2 SVGIG (reference sequence). The CDR3 loop spans 13 amino acids. Trimming took 1 base from V and 4 from J; bases not matched to a gene: 2. The CDR3 DNA sequence: TGTGCCTGGAGTGGACAGGGGCTCTATGGCTACACCTTC. It codes for CAWSGQGLYGYTF.

The chain is built from TRBV14 and TRBJ2-5, with D perhaps given as TRBD1 or TRBD2 (5 bases each). Germline V gene lookup returns CDR1 SGHDN and CDR2 FVKESK. The CDR3 runs 13 residues. Trimming removed 4 bases from V and 7 bases from J, with 13 bases in between. CDR3 coding DNA: TGTGCCAGCAGCCGGGACCGGCGTGGGACCCAGTACTTC. Translation: CASSRDRRGTQYF.

This clone was counted between two and nine times. The chain employs TRBV5-1 and TRBJ2-5; D may correspond to TRBD1 or TRBD2 (5 bases each). The germline V gene has CDR1 SGHRS and CDR2 YFSETQ. The CDR3 has 15 residues. The V gene lost 6 bases and the J gene lost 0 bases, with 15 bases spanning the gap. CDR3 residues: CASTQGGQHQETQYF. The CDR3 region has the DNA TGCGCCAGCACCCAGGGCGGGCAACACCAAGAGACCCAGTACTTC.

Only a few counts were recorded for this clone. The chain has TRBV9 and TRBJ2-5; 7 bases match TRBD2. The CDR3 has 15 amino acids. CDR1 SGDLS and CDR2 YYNGEE come from the germline V gene. J was trimmed by 5 bases and V by 6 bases; bases with no gene match: 13. CDR3 amino acids: CASNKGRELRETQYF. Written as DNA, the CDR3 is TGTGCCAGCAACAAAGGGAGGGAGTTGAGGGAGACCCAGTACTTC.

The chain has TRBV2 and TRBJ2-5; 9 bases line up with TRBD1. This CDR3 is 15 amino acids long. The V segment lost 5 bases and the J segment 5 bases; nucleotides outside the gene matches: 9. Germline assignment: CDR1 SNHLY and CDR2 FYNNEI. CDR3 protein: CASSLTDRGRETQYF. CDR3 nucleotide sequence: TGTGCCAGCAGTTTAACGGACAGGGGAAGGGAGACCCAGTACTTC.

V usage is TRBV4-1 and J usage is TRBJ2-5, with TRBD2 matching over 14 bases. This CDR3 is built from 17 residues. V lost 4 bases to trimming and J lost 5 bases; unmatched junction nucleotides: 9. CDR1 and CDR2 from the germline V gene are MGHRA and YSYEKL. The CDR3 DNA reads as TGCGCCAGCAGCCTCGAGGGACTAGCGGGAGTGAGGGAGACCCAGTACTTC. Encoded protein: CASSLEGLAGVRETQYF.

This clone was detected a few times. The chain is built from TRBV2 and TRBJ2-1; D is possibly TRBD2 (6 bases). This CDR3 comprises 13 residues. The germline CDR1 and CDR2 sequences are SNHLY and FYNNEI. V dropped 7 bases and J dropped 6 bases, with 13 bases sitting between them. CDR3 DNA sequence: TGTGCCAGCACCGGCATGGAGGGCAATGAGCAGTTCTTC. Its protein is CASTGMEGNEQFF.